The 15 T cell receptor beta chains listed next were all sequenced from one sample in a study of T cells in Graves' hyperthyroidism and ophthalmopathy. Regions amplified from RNA transcripts were the TCR beta CDR3 regions. HTBI primers were used for first-round RT-PCR of the TCR CDR3. MiXCR, applied by TCRdb to the multiplex PCR reads, yields one record per CDR3 protein. The sample carries approximately 500,000 distinct CDR3 sequences, about half recorded once. What was sequenced was peripheral blood or thyroid tissue (not recorded which). These receptors came from a woman between 18 and 29 years old with Graves' hyperthyroidism.

The chain has TRBV18 and TRBJ1-1, with unresolved D. The germline V gene encodes CDR1 KGHSH and CDR2 LQKENI. The V end was cut by 3 bases, the J end by 4 bases, with 18 bases between. This CDR3 contains 16 residues. CDR3 sequence (DNA): TGTGCCAGCTCACCGTCATTTGGAACTCTCGGCACTGAAGCTTTCTTT. This codes for CASSPSFGTLGTEAFF.

This clonotype has ten or more counts. The V call is TRBV20-1, the J call TRBJ1-5, with D possibly TRBD1 on 5 matching bases. The V and J ends lost 3 bases and 3 bases respectively, with 30 bases between them. The CDR3 spans 20 residues. CDR1 DFQATT and CDR2 SNEGSKA come from the germline V gene (reference sequence). The CDR3 DNA reads as TGCAGTGCTAGCGGGGTTAAACCCTGGCCCAGGGACTACGACAATCAGCCCCAGCATTTT. Translated, it gives CSASGVKPWPRDYDNQPQHF.

The sample holds many counts of this clonotype. The rearrangement joins TRBV4-1 to TRBJ1-1; D remains ambiguous. In germline, CDR1 is MGHRA, CDR2 YSYEKL. The CDR3 has 14 residues. V was pared by 1 base and J by 6 bases, with 12 bases between. In DNA form, the CDR3 reads TGCGCCAGCAGCCAAGTAGGATTAATCTCTGAAGCTTTCTTT. It yields the protein CASSQVGLISEAFF.

This clonotype occurred many times. The V gene is TRBV12-3 or TRBV12-4, the J gene TRBJ2-7; D unclear. The CDR3 covers 13 residues. Trimming removed 2 bases at V and 4 bases at J, with 9 bases between. The CDR3 DNA is TGTGCCAGCAGTTTACAGGATTTTTACGAGCAGTACTTC. Protein product: CASSLQDFYEQYF.

This clonotype has a handful of counts. The rearrangement joins TRBV19 to TRBJ1-5; 8 bases agree with TRBD1. Per germline, CDR1 LNHDA and CDR2 SQIVND (reference sequence). This CDR3 has 15 residues. Trimming took 7 bases from V and 3 from J; bases not matched to a gene: 8. In DNA form, the CDR3 reads TGTGCCAGTACCTTTGACAGGGGCGACAATCAGCCCCAGCATTTT. It specifies CASTFDRGDNQPQHF.

Concerning this clonotype: The junction shows a germline mismatch at one end, possibly a read error. This rearrangement joins TRBV29-1 to TRBJ2-6; possible D gene TRBD1, 5 bases. Germline assignment: CDR1 SQVTM and CDR2 ANQGSEA. This CDR3 region has 12 residues. The CDR3 coding sequence is TGCAGCGCCGAGTCTGGGGCCAACGTCCTGGCTTTC. Translation: CSAESGANVLAF.

This clonotype was counted once. At one end the junction does not follow the germline gene, possibly because of a read error. The gene calls are TRBV2 and TRBJ2-5; TRBD2 matches 9 bases. Germline CDR1 and CDR2: SNHLY and FYNNEI. The CDR3 runs to 14 residues. The DNA for the CDR3 is TGTGCCAGCAGTGAAGACCTAGCGGGATCGCTTACCCTCTTC. Translation: CASSEDLAGSLTLF.

The CDR3 DNA reads as TGTGCCAGCAGTTCTAGCGGGAGTTGGACCGGGGAGCTGTTTTTT. Its protein is CASSSSGSWTGELFF. The J gene is TRBJ2-2, the V gene TRBV2; 10 nucleotides align to TRBD2. Per the germline V gene, CDR1 is SNHLY and CDR2 is FYNNEI. With 5 bases clipped from V and 5 bases from J, the junction kept 5 bases outside the gene matches. The CDR3 is 15 residues long.

The CDR3: CSVTSGRLSYEQYF. CDR3 nucleotide sequence: TGCAGCGTGACTAGCGGGAGGCTCTCCTACGAGCAGTACTTC. The chain joins TRBV29-1 to TRBJ2-7; 13 positions match TRBD2. CDR3 length: 14 amino acids. Germline CDR1 and CDR2: SQVTM and ANQGSEA. Losses at the gene ends were 6 bases for V and 0 bases for J; bases not matched to a gene: 2.

This clonotype has at least ten counts. The V and J genes are TRBV7-9 and TRBJ1-1; D gene ambiguous. The CDR3 totals 13 residues. Germline V gene lookup returns CDR1 SEHNR and CDR2 FQNEAQ (reference sequence). V was trimmed by 3 bases and J by 4 bases, leaving 9 bases between them. CDR3 nucleotides: TGTGCCAGCAGCTTCCCAGATGGCACTGAAGCTTTCTTT. As protein: CASSFPDGTEAFF. The full variable domain, rest sourced from reference TRBV7-9 and TRBJ1-1, is DTGVSQNPRHKITKRGQNVTFRCDPISEHNRLYWYRQTLGQGPEFLTYFQNEAQLEKSRLLSDRFSAERPKGSFSTLEIQRTEQGDSAMYLCASSFPDGTEAFFGQGTRLTVV.

This clonotype occurred many times. A junction boundary mismatches the germline segment, possibly from a read error. The gene calls are TRBV27 and TRBJ1-5; the D is unclear. Germline V CDR1 and CDR2: MNHEY, SMNVEV (reference sequence). This CDR3 comprises 13 residues. Here the CDR3 reads CASSLSPNQPQHF. The CDR3 DNA is TGTGCCAGCAGCTTATCGCCGAATCAGCCCCAGCATTTT.

This chain links TRBV20-1 with TRBJ1-1; no clear D gene. The CDR3 has 13 amino acids. The V end lost 3 bases, the J end lost 3 bases, and 11 bases lay between the germline ends. CDR1 is DFQATT and CDR2 is SNEGSKA in the germline V gene (reference sequence). The CDR3 sequence: CSARGEGYTEAFF. Written as DNA, the CDR3 is TGCAGTGCTAGGGGCGAGGGTTACACTGAAGCTTTCTTT.

This clonotype was counted a few times. This could be a read error, since a much larger clone is one nucleotide away. This chain links TRBV29-1 with TRBJ2-3; 7 bases are shared with TRBD2. The CDR3 has 15 amino acids. Trimming took 4 bases from V and 2 from J; bases not matched to a gene: 9. The V gene's germline CDR1 is SQVTM and CDR2 ANQGSEA. The CDR3 DNA reads as TGCAGCGTTGCGGGGGGATCGCAATTCACAGATACGCAGTATTTT. Translated: CSVAGGSQFTDTQYF.

The sample holds a few counts of this clonotype. A much larger clone is a single base away; this may be a read error. The chain employs TRBV12-3 or TRBV12-4 and TRBJ2-5; perhaps TRBD1 as D (6 bases). The V end was cut by 5 bases, the J end by 2 bases, with 12 bases between. This CDR3 spans 14 amino acids. Here the CDR3 reads CASSEITGQETQYF. CDR3 in DNA: TGTGCCAGCAGTGAAATCACAGGGCAAGAGACCCAGTACTTC.

The chain has TRBV2 and TRBJ1-2; the D gene is possibly TRBD1 (5 bases). This CDR3 spans 16 amino acids. V was pared by 5 bases and J by 4 bases, with 20 bases between. Germline V gene lookup returns CDR1 SNHLY and CDR2 FYNNEI. The CDR3 spells CASSPWGGPRIYGYTF. CDR3 sequence (DNA): TGTGCCAGCAGTCCTTGGGGCGGACCCAGGATCTATGGCTACACCTTC.